This T cell receptor (beta chain) was captured by sequencing in a study of control samples from healthy donors and cancer patients. Here immunoSEQ multiplex PCR was the method, and the copy in TCRdb shows in-frame clones only, minus some. The data show approximately 150,000 clones, roughly 91% seen once. V lost 0 bases, J lost 4 bases, and 13 bases lay in between. CDR1 is MNHEY and CDR2 is SVGAGI in the germline V gene. The CDR3 has 15 residues. V and J are TRBV6-5 and TRBJ2-7; no clear D. Sequenced sample: PBMCs. This clonotype was sampled from a man between 50 and 59 years old with head and neck cancer. Here the CDR3 reads CASSYSANSPYEQYF. DNA of the CDR3: TGTGCCAGCAGTTACTCGGCAAACAGCCCTTACGAGCAGTACTTC.